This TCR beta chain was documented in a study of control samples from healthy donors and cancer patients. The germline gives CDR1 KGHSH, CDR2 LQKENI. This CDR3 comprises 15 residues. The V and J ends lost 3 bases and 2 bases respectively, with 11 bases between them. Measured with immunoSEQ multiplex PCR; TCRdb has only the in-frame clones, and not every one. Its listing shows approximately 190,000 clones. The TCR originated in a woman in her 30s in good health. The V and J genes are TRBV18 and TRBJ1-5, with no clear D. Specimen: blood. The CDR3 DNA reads TGTGCCAGCTCACCGCCGGACCAAGGCAATCAGCCCCAGCATTTT. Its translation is CASSPPDQGNQPQHF.